One and the same sample provided the 13 T cell receptor beta chains below, sequenced in a study of T cell changes during pregnancy in multiple sclerosis. This table comes from immunoSEQ multiplex PCR, and its TCRdb copy is limited to in-frame clones, with some not included. The data show about 85,000 clones, approximately 90% seen once. Material: peripheral blood, obtained in the first trimester of pregnancy. The source is a female donor with multiple sclerosis, enrolled in a pregnancy study.

This clone was counted a few times. This sequence joins TRBV6-1 and TRBJ2-7, with TRBD2 identical over 9 bases. Germline values: CDR1 MNHNS, CDR2 SASEGT. Trimming took 6 bases from V and 2 from J; bases not matched to a gene: 8. The CDR3 runs to 15 residues. The CDR3 region is CASRPLAGTPYEQYF. In DNA form, the CDR3 reads TGTGCCAGCAGACCTCTAGCGGGGACCCCCTACGAGCAGTACTTC.

The chain employs TRBV14 and TRBJ1-6; weak D call: TRBD1 (5 bases). Germline assignment: CDR1 SGHDN and CDR2 FVKESK. V lost 4 bases to trimming and J lost 10 bases, with 14 bases between them. The CDR3 is 14 amino acids. CDR3 loop: CASSPGREGSPLHF. The CDR3 DNA is TGTGCCAGCAGCCCCGGCAGGGAGGGCTCACCCCTCCACTTT.

Here the CDR3 reads CASSALRTGNSYEQYF. The CDR3 DNA reads TGTGCCAGCAGCGCCCTCCGGACAGGAAACTCCTACGAGCAGTACTTC. V is TRBV11-2 and J is TRBJ2-7; 7 bases fit TRBD1. V was clipped by 5 bases and J by 0 bases; unmatched bases: 10. Germline CDR1 and CDR2: SGHAT and FQNNGV. There are 16 residues in the CDR3.

This chain uses TRBV7-6 with TRBJ2-1, with D tentatively TRBD2 (7 bases). The CDR3 extends over 15 amino acids. Germline V lookup: CDR1 SGHVS, CDR2 FNYEAQ. V was shortened by 7 bases and J by 4 bases, with 17 bases between the two germline ends. This CDR3 is CASTSEGGAYNEQFF. CDR3 nucleotide sequence: TGTGCCAGCACCTCTGAGGGGGGGGCATACAATGAGCAGTTCTTC.

The chain employs TRBV5-1 and TRBJ1-5; D might be TRBD1 (6 bases). The CDR3 totals 15 residues. The V and J ends lost 3 bases and 3 bases respectively, with 13 bases between them. Germline assignment: CDR1 SGHRS and CDR2 YFSETQ. The CDR3 DNA follows: TGCGCCAGCAGCTGGGCGGGGGCCAACAATCAGCCCCAGCATTTT. The encoded protein is CASSWAGANNQPQHF. The whole variable domain, remainder taken from reference TRBV5-1 and TRBJ1-5, is KAGVTQTPRYLIKTRGQQVTLSCSPISGHRSVSWYQQTPGQGLQFLFEYFSETQRNKGNFPGRFSGRQFSNSRSEMNVSTLELGDSALYLCASSWAGANNQPQHFGDGTRLSIL.

Ten or more counts support this clone. The chain links TRBV11-3 to TRBJ1-2; 9 nucleotides align to TRBD1. This CDR3 contains 13 residues. Unmatched junction bases numbered 4, after V lost 6 bases and J lost 5 bases. Germline CDR1 reads SGHNT; CDR2 reads YENEEA. CDR3 amino acids: CASSPGTGYGYTF. DNA for the CDR3: TGTGCCAGCAGTCCAGGGACAGGGTATGGCTACACCTTC.

The V call is TRBV6-5, the J call TRBJ2-3; TRBD1 is a possible D gene (6 bases). The CDR3 extends over 15 amino acids. The germline V gene has CDR1 MNHEY and CDR2 SVGAGI. Trimming shortened V by 2 bases and J by 2 bases, and 11 bases separated the two germline ends. DNA of the CDR3: TGTGCCAGCAGTTACCTCCAGGGGCCCACAGATACGCAGTATTTT. It translates to CASSYLQGPTDTQYF.

The V gene is TRBV6-1, the J gene TRBJ1-6; TRBD1 matches 7 bases. The germline gives CDR1 MNHNS, CDR2 SASEGT. The CDR3 length is 14 residues. V was clipped by 4 bases and J by 5 bases; unmatched bases: 2. The CDR3 sequence is CASSGGQNNSPLHF. CDR3 coding DNA: TGTGCCAGCAGTGGGGGACAGAATAATTCACCCCTCCACTTT.

The rearrangement joins TRBV9 to TRBJ2-2; perhaps TRBD1 as D (5 bases). Germline CDR1 SGDLS, CDR2 YYNGEE. The V gene lost 0 bases and the J gene lost 7 bases, with 10 bases spanning the gap. The CDR3 is 14 residues long. CDR3 bases: TGTGCCAGCAGCGTAGATGGGGCAATCGGGGAGCTGTTTTTT. Amino acids: CASSVDGAIGELFF. Full variable domain (remainder filled in from reference TRBV9 and TRBJ2-2): DSGVTQTPKHLITATGQRVTLRCSPRSGDLSVYWYQQSLDQGLQFLIQYYNGEERAKGNILERFSAQQFPDLHSELNLSSLELGDSALYFCASSVDGAIGELFFGEGSRLTVL.

The chain combines TRBV29-1 with TRBJ2-5, with a tentative D call TRBD2 (6 bases). Germline CDR1 and CDR2: SQVTM and ANQGSEA. The CDR3 covers 14 residues. V lost 0 bases to trimming and J lost 5 bases, with 13 bases between them. The CDR3: CSVEDGWRDETQYF. The CDR3 DNA sequence: TGCAGCGTTGAAGATGGGTGGAGGGACGAGACCCAGTACTTC.

The rearrangement uses TRBV30 and TRBJ1-2; 9 bases are shared with TRBD1. J was trimmed by 9 bases and V by 2 bases; bases with no gene match: 4. In germline, CDR1 is GTSNPN, CDR2 SVGIG (reference sequence). The length of the CDR3 is 12 residues. The CDR3 region is CAWSLGQGRYTF. For the CDR3, the DNA is TGTGCCTGGAGTTTGGGACAGGGACGCTACACCTTC.

V gene TRBV19 combines with J gene TRBJ1-2; D possibly corresponds to TRBD1 (6 bases). The length of the CDR3 is 15 residues. The ends were cut back, 3 bases at V and 6 bases at J, with 17 bases in the middle. Germline-derived CDR1 and CDR2 are LNHDA and SQIVND (reference sequence). Written as DNA, the CDR3 is TGTGCCAGTAGTATCAGCCCAGGGGCAGATAATGGCTACACCTTC. It is translated as CASSISPGADNGYTF.

V usage is TRBV5-1 and J usage is TRBJ2-3; perhaps TRBD2 as D (5 bases). Trimming stripped 4 bases from V and 2 bases from J, with 8 bases between. The CDR3 has 13 residues. Germline CDR1 reads SGHRS; CDR2 reads YFSETQ. This CDR3 is CASSGDYTDTQYF. The DNA for the CDR3 is TGCGCCAGCAGCGGTGACTACACAGATACGCAGTATTTT. Full variable domain (missing parts from reference TRBV5-1 and TRBJ2-3): KAGVTQTPRYLIKTRGQQVTLSCSPISGHRSVSWYQQTPGQGLQFLFEYFSETQRNKGNFPGRFSGRQFSNSRSEMNVSTLELGDSALYLCASSGDYTDTQYFGPGTRLTVL.